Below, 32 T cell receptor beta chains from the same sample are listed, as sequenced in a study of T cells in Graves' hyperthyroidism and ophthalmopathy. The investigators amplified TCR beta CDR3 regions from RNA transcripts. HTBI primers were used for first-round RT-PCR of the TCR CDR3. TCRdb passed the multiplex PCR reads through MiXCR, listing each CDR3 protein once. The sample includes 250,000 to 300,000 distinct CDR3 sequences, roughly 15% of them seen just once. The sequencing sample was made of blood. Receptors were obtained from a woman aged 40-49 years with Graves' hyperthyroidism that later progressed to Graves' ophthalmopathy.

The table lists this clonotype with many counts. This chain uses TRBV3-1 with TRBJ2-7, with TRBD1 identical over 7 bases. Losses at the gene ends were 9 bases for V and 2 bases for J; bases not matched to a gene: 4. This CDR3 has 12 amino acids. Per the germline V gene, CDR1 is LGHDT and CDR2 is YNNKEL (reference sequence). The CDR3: CASRGTAYEQYF. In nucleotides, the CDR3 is TGTGCCAGTAGGGGGACAGCCTACGAGCAGTACTTC.

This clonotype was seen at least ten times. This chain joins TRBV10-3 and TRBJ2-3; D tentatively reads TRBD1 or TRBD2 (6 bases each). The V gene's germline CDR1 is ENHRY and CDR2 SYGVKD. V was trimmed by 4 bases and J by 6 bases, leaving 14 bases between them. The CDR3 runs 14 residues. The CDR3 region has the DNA TGTGCCATCAGTGGCTGGGGGGCGAGGGATACGCAGTATTTT. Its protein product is CAISGWGARDTQYF.

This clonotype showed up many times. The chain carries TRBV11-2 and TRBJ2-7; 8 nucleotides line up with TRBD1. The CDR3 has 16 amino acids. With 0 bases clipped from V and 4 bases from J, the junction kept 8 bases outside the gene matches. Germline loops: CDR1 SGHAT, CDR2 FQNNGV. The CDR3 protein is CASSLELRTGSYEQYF. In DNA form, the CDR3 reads TGTGCCAGCAGCTTAGAATTAAGGACAGGGTCTTACGAGCAGTACTTC.

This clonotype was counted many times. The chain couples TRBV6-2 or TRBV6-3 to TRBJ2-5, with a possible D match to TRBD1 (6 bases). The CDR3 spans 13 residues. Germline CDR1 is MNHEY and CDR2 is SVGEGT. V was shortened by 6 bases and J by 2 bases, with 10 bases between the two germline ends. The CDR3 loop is CASRPTGQETQYF. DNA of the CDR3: TGTGCCAGCAGGCCGACAGGACAAGAGACCCAGTACTTC.

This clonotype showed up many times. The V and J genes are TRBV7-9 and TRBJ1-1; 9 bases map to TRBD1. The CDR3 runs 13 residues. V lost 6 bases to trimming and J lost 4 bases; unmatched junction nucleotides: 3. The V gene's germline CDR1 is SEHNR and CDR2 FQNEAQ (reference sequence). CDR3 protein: CASRKTGGTEAFF. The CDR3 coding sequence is TGTGCCAGCAGAAAGACAGGGGGCACTGAAGCTTTCTTT.

The CDR3 region has the DNA TGTGCCAGCAGTTTATTGGGACAGGGTAACATGAACACTGAAGCTTTCTTT. Residues: CASSLLGQGNMNTEAFF. The chain links TRBV28 to TRBJ1-1; 9 bases agree with TRBD1. The CDR3 totals 17 residues. Germline assignment: CDR1 MDHEN and CDR2 SYDVKM. Unmatched junction bases numbered 6, after V lost 1 base and J lost 0 bases.

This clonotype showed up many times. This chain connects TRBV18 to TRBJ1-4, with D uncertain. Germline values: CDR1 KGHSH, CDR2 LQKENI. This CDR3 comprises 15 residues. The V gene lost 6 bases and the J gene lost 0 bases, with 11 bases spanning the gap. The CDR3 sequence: CASSMAGATNEKLFF. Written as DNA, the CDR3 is TGTGCCAGCTCTATGGCTGGAGCAACTAATGAAAAACTGTTTTTT.

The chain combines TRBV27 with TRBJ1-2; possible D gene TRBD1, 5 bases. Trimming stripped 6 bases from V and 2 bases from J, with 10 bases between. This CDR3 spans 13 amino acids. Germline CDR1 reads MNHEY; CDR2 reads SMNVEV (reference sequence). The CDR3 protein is CASSYGGNYGYTF. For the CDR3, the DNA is TGTGCCAGCAGCTATGGGGGGAACTATGGCTACACCTTC.

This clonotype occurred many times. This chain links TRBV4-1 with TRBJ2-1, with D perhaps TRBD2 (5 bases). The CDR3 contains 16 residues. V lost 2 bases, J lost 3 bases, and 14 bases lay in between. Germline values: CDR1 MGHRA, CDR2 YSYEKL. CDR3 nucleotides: TGCGCCAGCAGCCAACAACGAGGAGGAGACTACAATGAGCAGTTCTTC. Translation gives CASSQQRGGDYNEQFF.

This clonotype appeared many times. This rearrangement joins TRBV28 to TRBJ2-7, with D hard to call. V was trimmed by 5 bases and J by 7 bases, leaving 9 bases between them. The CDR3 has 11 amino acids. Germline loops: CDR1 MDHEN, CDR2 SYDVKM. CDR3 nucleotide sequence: TGTGCCAGCAGTCGTCTCCGGGAGCAGTACTTC. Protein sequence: CASSRLREQYF.

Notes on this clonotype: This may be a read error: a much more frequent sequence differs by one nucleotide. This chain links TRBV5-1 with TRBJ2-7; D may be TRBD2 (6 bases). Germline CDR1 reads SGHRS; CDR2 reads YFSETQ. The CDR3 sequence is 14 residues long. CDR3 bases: TGCGCCAGCAGCTCCGGGGGAACCCCCTACGAGAAGTACTTC. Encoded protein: CASSSGGTPYEKYF.

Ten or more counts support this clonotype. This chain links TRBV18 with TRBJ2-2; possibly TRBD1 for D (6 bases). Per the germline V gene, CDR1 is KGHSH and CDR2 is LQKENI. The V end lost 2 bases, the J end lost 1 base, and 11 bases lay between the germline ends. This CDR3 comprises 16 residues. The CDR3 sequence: CASSPGTRGNTGELFF. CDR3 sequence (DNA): TGTGCCAGCTCACCAGGGACAAGAGGGAACACCGGGGAGCTGTTTTTT.

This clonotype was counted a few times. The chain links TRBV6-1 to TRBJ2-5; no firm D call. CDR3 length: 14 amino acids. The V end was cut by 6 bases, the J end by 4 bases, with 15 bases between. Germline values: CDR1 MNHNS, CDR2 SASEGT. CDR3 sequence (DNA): TGTGCCAGCAGCCGAGAGACGCCGGGAGAGACCCAGTACTTC. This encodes CASSRETPGETQYF.

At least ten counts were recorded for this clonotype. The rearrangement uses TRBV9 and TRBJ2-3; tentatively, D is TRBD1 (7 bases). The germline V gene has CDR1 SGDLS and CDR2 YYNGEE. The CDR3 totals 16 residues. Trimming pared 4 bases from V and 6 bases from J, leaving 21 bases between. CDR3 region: CASSPPGGPYADTQYF. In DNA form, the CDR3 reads TGTGCCAGCAGCCCACCAGGGGGGCCCTATGCGGATACGCAGTATTTT.

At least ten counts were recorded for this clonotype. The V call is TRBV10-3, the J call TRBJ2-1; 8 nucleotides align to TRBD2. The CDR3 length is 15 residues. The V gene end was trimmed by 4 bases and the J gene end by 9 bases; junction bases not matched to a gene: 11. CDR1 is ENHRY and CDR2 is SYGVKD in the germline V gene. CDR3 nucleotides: TGTGCCATCAGTGGGTCGGGAGGGGGATATGGTGAGCAGTTCTTC. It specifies CAISGSGGGYGEQFF.

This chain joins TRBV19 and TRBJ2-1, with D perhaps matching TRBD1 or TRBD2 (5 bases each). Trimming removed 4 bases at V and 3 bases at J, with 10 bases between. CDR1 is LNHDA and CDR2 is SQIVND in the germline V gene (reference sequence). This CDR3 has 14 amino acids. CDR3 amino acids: CASSKGTIYNEQFF. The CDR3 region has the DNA TGTGCCAGTAGTAAGGGGACCATCTACAATGAGCAGTTCTTC. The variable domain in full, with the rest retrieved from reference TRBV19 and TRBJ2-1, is DGGITQSPKYLFRKEGQNVTLSCEQNLNHDAMYWYRQDPGQGLRLIYYSQIVNDFQKGDIAEGYSVSREKKESFPLTVTSAQKNPTAFYLCASSKGTIYNEQFFGPGTRLTVL.

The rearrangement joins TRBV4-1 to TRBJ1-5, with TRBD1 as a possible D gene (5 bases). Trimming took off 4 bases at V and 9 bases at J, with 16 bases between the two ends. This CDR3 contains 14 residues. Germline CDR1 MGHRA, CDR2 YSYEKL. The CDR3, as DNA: TGCGCCAGCAGCCCCGAAAGGGGAAATTGGCCCCAGCATTTT. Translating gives CASSPERGNWPQHF.

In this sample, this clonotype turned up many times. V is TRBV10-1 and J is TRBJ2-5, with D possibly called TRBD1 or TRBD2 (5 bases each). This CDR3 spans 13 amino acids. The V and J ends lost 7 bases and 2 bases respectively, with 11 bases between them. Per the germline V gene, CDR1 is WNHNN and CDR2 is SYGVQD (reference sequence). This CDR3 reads CASNSGGQETQYF. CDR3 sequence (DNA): TGCGCCAGCAACTCTGGGGGACAAGAGACCCAGTACTTC.

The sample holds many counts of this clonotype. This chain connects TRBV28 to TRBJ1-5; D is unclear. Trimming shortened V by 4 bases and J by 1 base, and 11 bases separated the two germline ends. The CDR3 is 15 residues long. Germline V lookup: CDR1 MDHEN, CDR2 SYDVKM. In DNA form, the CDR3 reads TGTGCCAGCAGTTCCAAGTGGGCCAGCAATCAGCCCCAGCATTTT. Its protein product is CASSSKWASNQPQHF.

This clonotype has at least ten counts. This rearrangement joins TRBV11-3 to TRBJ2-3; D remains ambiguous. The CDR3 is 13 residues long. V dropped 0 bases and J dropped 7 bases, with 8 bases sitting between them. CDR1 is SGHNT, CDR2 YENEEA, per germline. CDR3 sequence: CASSLESAHTQYF. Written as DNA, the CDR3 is TGTGCCAGCAGCTTAGAGTCGGCTCATACGCAGTATTTT.

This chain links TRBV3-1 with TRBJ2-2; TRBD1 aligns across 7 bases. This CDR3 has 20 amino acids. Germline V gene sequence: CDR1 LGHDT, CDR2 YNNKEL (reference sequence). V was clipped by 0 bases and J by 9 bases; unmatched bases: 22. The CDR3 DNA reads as TGTGCCAGCAGCCAAGACCGCGGCGGCAGGGGGATGCGTAGGACCAGGGAGCTGTTTTTT. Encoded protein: CASSQDRGGRGMRRTRELFF.

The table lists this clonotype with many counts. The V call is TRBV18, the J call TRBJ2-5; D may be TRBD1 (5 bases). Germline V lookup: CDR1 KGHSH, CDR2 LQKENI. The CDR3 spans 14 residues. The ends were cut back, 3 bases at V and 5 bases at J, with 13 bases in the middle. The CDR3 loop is CASSPGRDQETQYF. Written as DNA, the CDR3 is TGTGCCAGCTCACCGGGCAGGGATCAGGAGACCCAGTACTTC.

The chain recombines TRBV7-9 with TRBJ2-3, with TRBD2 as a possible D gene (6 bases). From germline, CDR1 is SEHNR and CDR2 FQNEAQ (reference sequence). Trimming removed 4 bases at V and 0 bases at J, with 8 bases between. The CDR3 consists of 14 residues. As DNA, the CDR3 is TGTGCCAGCAGCTGGGGGGACAGCACAGATACGCAGTATTTT. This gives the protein CASSWGDSTDTQYF.

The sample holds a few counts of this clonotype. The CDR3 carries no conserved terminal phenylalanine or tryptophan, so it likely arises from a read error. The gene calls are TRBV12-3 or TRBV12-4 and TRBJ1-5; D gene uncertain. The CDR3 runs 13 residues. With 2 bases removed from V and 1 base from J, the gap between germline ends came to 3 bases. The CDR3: CASSLRSNQPQHL. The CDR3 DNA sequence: TGTGCCAGCAGTTTAAGGAGCAATCAGCCCCAGCATCTT.

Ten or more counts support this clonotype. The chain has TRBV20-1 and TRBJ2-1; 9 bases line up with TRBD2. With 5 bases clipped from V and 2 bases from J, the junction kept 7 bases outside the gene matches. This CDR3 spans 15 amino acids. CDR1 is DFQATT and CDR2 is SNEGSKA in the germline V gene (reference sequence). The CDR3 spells CSAWGTSPAYNEQFF. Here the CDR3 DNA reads TGCAGTGCTTGGGGGACTAGCCCAGCCTACAATGAGCAGTTCTTC.

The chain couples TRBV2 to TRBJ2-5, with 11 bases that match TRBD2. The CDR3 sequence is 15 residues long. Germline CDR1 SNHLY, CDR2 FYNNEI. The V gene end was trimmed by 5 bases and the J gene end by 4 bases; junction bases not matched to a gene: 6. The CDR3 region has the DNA TGTGCCAGCAGTATACTAGCGGGAGTCGGAGAGACCCAGTACTTC. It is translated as CASSILAGVGETQYF.

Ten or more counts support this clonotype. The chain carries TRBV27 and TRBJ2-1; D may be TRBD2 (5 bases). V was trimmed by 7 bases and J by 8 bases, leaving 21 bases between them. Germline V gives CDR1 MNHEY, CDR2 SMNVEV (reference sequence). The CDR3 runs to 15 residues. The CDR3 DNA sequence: TGTGCCAGCACCTCTCGGAAACTAGGTACGGATGAGCAGTTCTTC. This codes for CASTSRKLGTDEQFF.

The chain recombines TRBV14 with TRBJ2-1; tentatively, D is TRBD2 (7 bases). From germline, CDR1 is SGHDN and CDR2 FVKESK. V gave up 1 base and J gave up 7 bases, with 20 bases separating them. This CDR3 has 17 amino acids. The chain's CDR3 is CASSQVGGGGAGNEQFF. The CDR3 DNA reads TGTGCCAGCAGCCAAGTGGGGGGGGGGGGGGCCGGTAATGAGCAGTTCTTC.

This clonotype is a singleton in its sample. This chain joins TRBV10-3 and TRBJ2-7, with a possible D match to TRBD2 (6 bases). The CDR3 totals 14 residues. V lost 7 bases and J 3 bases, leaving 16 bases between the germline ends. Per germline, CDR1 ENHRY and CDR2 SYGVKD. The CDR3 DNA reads TGTGCCATCACCCCCGGCGGGGATGGCTACGAGCAGTACGTC. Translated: CAITPGGDGYEQYV.

The CDR3 DNA sequence: TGTGCCAGCAGCTTAACCAGTAACACTGAAGCTTTCTTT. This codes for CASSLTSNTEAFF. This sequence joins TRBV7-9 and TRBJ1-1, with unresolved D. The V gene's germline CDR1 is SEHNR and CDR2 FQNEAQ (reference sequence). V was shortened by 2 bases and J by 2 bases, with 6 bases between the two germline ends. CDR3 size: 13 residues. Full variable domain (rest looked up from reference TRBV7-9 and TRBJ1-1): DTGVSQNPRHKITKRGQNVTFRCDPISEHNRLYWYRQTLGQGPEFLTYFQNEAQLEKSRLLSDRFSAERPKGSFSTLEIQRTEQGDSAMYLCASSLTSNTEAFFGQGTRLTVV.

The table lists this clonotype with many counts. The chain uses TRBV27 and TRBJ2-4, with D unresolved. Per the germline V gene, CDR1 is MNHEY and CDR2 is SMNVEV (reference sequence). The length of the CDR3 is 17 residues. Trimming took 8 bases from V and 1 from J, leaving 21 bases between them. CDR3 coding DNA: TGTGCCAGCCAGTCGATAGTCGGGCGTGAGGCCAAAAACATTCAGTACTTC. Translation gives CASQSIVGREAKNIQYF.

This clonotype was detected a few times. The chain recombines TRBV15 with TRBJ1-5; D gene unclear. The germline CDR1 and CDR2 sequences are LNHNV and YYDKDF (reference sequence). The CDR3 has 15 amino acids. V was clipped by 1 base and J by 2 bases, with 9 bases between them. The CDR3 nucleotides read TGTGCCACCAGCAGAGGAAGCTGGGGCAATCAGCCCCAGCATTTT. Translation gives CATSRGSWGNQPQHF.